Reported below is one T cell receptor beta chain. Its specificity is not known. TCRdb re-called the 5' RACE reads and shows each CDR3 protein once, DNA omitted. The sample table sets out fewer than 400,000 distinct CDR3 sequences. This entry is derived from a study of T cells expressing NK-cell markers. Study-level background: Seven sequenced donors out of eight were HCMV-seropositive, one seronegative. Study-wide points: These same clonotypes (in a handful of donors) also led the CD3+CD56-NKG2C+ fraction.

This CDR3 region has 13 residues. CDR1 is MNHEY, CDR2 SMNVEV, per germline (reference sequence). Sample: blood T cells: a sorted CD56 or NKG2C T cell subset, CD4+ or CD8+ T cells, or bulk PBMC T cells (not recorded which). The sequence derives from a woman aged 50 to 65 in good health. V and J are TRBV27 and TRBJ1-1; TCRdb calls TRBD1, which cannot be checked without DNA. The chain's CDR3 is CASSQGARTEAFF.